This TCR beta chain was captured by sequencing in a study of CXCR3-negative and CXCR3-positive naive CD8 T cells (dated by TCRdb to the late 2010s). The study in broad terms: In total, 130 million to 150 million TRB reads were obtained, or roughly 1.5 +/- 0.3 million reads per library. For the TRBV-TRBJ cluster analysis, the naive subsets came from 5 or 6 donors, while the memory cells came from 3 donors. Diversity and physicochemical repertoire analyses were performed on 11 donors pooled from two independent experiments. The study at large found these results: Naive CXCR3-negative and CXCR3-positive cells from the same donor showed similar TRBV-TRBJ usage, whereas memory cells showed distinct patterns. Repertoire diversity was comparably high in both naive subsets but much lower in memory CD8+ T cells. Because surface CD5, which is linked to self-reactivity in mice, was comparable between the naive subsets, TCR interaction strength was also inferred from TRB CDR3 physicochemical properties. TRB CDR3s from CXCR3-positive naive cells showed higher hydrophobicity (lower Kidera factor 4), lower energy, and higher strength and volume indices than CXCR3-negative naive cells. Because CXCR3 expression was partially decreased after cryopreservation, freshly isolated PBMCs were used for most assays.

Each CD8+ T cell subset was flow-sorted in triplicate, and 300,000 or so cells per subset were placed directly into RLT lysis buffer. To keep memory contaminants out, a stringent definition of naive CD8+ T cells was applied: CD45RO-CCR7+CD27+CD95-. Using standard density gradient centrifugation, peripheral blood mononuclear cells were isolated from buffy coats. Naive CXCR3-negative and CXCR3-positive CD8+ T cells were flow-sorted on a FACSAria III. Total RNA was extracted from sorted cells with an RNeasy Mini Kit. Worth noting for this clonotype: Its cognate antigen has yet to be identified.

Sequencing took place on a NextSeq 550. The Human TCR Profiling Kit (MiLaboratory) was used to prepare UMI-labeled 5' RACE TRB cDNA libraries. The full amount of extracted RNA was used for cDNA synthesis, and the full amount of resulting cDNA was used for PCR amplification. Libraries were prepared in parallel using an identical number of PCR cycles. The paper's data handling went like this. With a requirement of at least two reads per UMI, MIGEC and MiXCR extracted about 50,000 +/- 10,000 unique UMI-labeled TRB cDNA molecules per library. An average of roughly 40,000 +/- 10,000 functional in-frame TRB CDR3 nucleotide clonotypes without stop codons was found per library. After each sample was downsampled to 5000 UMI-labeled TRB molecules, VDJtools was used to calculate diversity metrics such as normalized Shannon-Wiener and Chao1. VDJtools computed clonotype-size-weighted physicochemical properties of the central five CDR3 residues: interaction energy, strength, volume and Kidera factor 4. Once TCRdb had reprocessed the reads, it stored one entry per CDR3 protein sequence and supplied no DNA. TCRdb assigned the V and J calls; the authors' analysis was not used. The sample table holds over 80,000 distinct CDR3 sequences. About 1.4% of the sample comes from the top ten.

Counted from cysteine to phenylalanine, this CDR3 has 15 amino acids. No coding sequence is recorded. Reading the germline V gene gives CDR1 SGHTA and CDR2 FQGTGA. The receptor's source is a human donor in good health. Some clones in this sample may be carry-over from other donors' samples. The sample was naive CXCR3- CD8+ T cells from blood. The cell subset or site label on this specimen signifies: CD45RO-CCR7+CD27+CD95- naive CD8+ T cells lacking CXCR3 (TNR3-). The sequence links TRBV7-3 to TRBJ2-3; TCRdb reports TRBD2, a call that lacks DNA to check it against. The CDR3 protein: CASSYGTSGTDTQYF.